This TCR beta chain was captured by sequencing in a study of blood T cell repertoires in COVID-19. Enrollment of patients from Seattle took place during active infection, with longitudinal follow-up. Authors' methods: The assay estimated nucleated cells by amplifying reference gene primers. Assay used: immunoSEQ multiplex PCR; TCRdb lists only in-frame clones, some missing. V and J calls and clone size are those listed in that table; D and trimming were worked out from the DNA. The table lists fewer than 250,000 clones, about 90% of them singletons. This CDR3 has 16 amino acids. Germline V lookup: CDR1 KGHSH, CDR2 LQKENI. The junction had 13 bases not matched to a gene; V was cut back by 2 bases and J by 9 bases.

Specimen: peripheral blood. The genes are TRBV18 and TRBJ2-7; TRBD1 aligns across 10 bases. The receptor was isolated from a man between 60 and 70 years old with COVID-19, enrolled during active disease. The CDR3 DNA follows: TGTGCCAGCTCACCAGGAGTGGGACAGGGGTACTTCGGGCAGTACTTC. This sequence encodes CASSPGVGQGYFGQYF.